Below are 17 T cell receptor beta chains sequenced from a single sample in a study of T cells expressing NK-cell markers (dated by TCRdb to 2019 to 2021). The library was obtained by 5' RACE. Sequencer: Illumina HiSeq 2000. Following reprocessing of the reads by TCRdb, the data hold one row per CDR3 protein sequence and no DNA is available. In this sample's table one finds some 340,000 distinct CDR3 sequences. The ten largest clones capture under 6.5% of the sample. The sequencing input was blood T cells: a sorted CD56 or NKG2C T cell subset, CD4+ or CD8+ T cells, or bulk PBMC T cells (not recorded which). These receptors were obtained from a man aged 18-70 years in good health.

The chain is built from TRBV5-1 and TRBJ2-5; the D call from TCRdb, TRBD1, cannot be confirmed without DNA. CDR3 length: 14 residues. The germline gives CDR1 SGHRS, CDR2 YFSETQ. CDR3 amino acids: CASSRGAQGETQYF.

CDR3 sequence: CASSRAGTASSYEQYF. J is TRBJ2-7 and V is TRBV3-1; as DNA is missing, the TRBD1 call by TCRdb cannot be tested. From germline, CDR1 is LGHDT and CDR2 YNNKEL (reference sequence). The CDR3 loop spans 16 amino acids.

The chain carries TRBV19 and TRBJ2-6. The CDR3 is 16 residues long. Germline V gives CDR1 LNHDA, CDR2 SQIVND (reference sequence). CDR3: CASSIVAAAGANVLTF.

J is TRBJ2-5 and V is TRBV5-1; TCRdb's D call, TRBD2, is unchecked because there is no DNA. The germline gives CDR1 SGHRS, CDR2 YFSETQ. The CDR3 consists of 15 residues. The CDR3 reads CASSLAPAGPETQYF.

The gene calls are TRBV6-1 and TRBJ1-1; TCRdb's assignment of TRBD1 cannot be checked, as there is no DNA. In germline, CDR1 is MNHNS, CDR2 SASEGT. The CDR3 covers 13 residues. CDR3: CASLRGLNTEAFF.

V gene TRBV20-1 combines with J gene TRBJ2-5; the TRBD2 assignment by TCRdb is unverifiable without DNA. The length of the CDR3 is 14 residues. Per the germline V gene, CDR1 is DFQATT and CDR2 is SNEGSKA (reference sequence). This chain's CDR3 is CSARVAGREGTQYF.

The V gene is TRBV12-5, the J gene TRBJ2-2; TCRdb's D gene call, TRBD1, goes unchecked for lack of DNA. This CDR3 is built from 16 residues. Germline CDR1 LGHNT, CDR2 FRNRAP. CDR3 sequence: CASGSPRQGTTGELFF.

V is TRBV7-9 and J is TRBJ1-4; without DNA, the TCRdb call of TRBD1 cannot be checked. From germline, CDR1 is SEHNR and CDR2 FQNEAQ (reference sequence). The CDR3 is 15 amino acids. The CDR3 spells CASSPAGWRGEKLFF. Looking up the rest from reference TRBV7-9 and TRBJ1-4 gives the full variable domain: DTGVSQNPRHKITKRGQNVTFRCDPISEHNRLYWYRQTLGQGPEFLTYFQNEAQLEKSRLLSDRFSAERPKGSFSTLEIQRTEQGDSAMYLCASSPAGWRGEKLFFGSGTQLSVL.

This CDR3 reads CASESGGAPRGQFF. This sequence joins TRBV7-9 and TRBJ2-1; TCRdb picks TRBD1, but there is no DNA to check that call. The CDR3 length is 14 residues. CDR1 and CDR2 from the germline V gene are SEHNR and FQNEAQ (reference sequence).

The rearrangement uses TRBV2 and TRBJ2-1; TCRdb picks TRBD1, but there is no DNA to check that call. CDR3 length: 20 amino acids. The germline V gene encodes CDR1 SNHLY and CDR2 FYNNEI. CDR3 protein: CASSGPWTEEAGSSYNEQFF.

The V call is TRBV7-9, the J call TRBJ2-1; TCRdb returns TRBD1, unconfirmable since there is no DNA. Germline CDR1 reads SEHNR; CDR2 reads FQNEAQ (reference sequence). This CDR3 is 12 amino acids long. This CDR3 is CASSYIGGGLFF.

The gene calls are TRBV6-1 and TRBJ2-7; the TCRdb D gene call, TRBD1, has no DNA to confirm it. Per the germline V gene, CDR1 is MNHNS and CDR2 is SASEGT. This CDR3 has 16 amino acids. The CDR3: CASSASYRGASYEQYF.

The V and J genes are TRBV5-1 and TRBJ2-4; TCRdb outputs TRBD1, but without DNA this stays unchecked. Looked up from germline, CDR1 is SGHRS and CDR2 is YFSETQ. There are 16 residues in the CDR3. The CDR3 region is CASSLAPPSGQNIQYF.

The J gene is TRBJ1-1, the V gene TRBV12-3 or TRBV12-4. The CDR3 runs to 13 residues. The CDR3 loop is CASSLGRVTEAFF.

J is TRBJ2-7 and V is TRBV5-6; TCRdb selects TRBD1, and the lack of DNA leaves this call unchecked. This CDR3 is 15 amino acids long. From germline, CDR1 is SGHDT and CDR2 YYEEEE. The CDR3: CASSSQGTASYEQYF.

The CDR3 sequence: CASSQEPLAGFPDTQYF. V gene TRBV3-1 combines with J gene TRBJ2-3; TCRdb selects TRBD1, and the lack of DNA leaves this call unchecked. CDR1 is LGHDT, CDR2 YNNKEL, per germline (reference sequence). This CDR3 has 17 residues.

The J gene is TRBJ2-5, the V gene TRBV6-5; TCRdb's D call, TRBD1, is unchecked because there is no DNA. Germline V lookup: CDR1 MNHEY, CDR2 SVGAGI. This CDR3 spans 14 amino acids. CDR3 region: CASSYSRGGETQYF.